These 8 T cell receptor beta chains share one sample of origin, sequenced in a study of blood T cell repertoires in COVID-19. The method was immunoSEQ multiplex PCR; TCRdb's version includes in-frame clones alone and lacks a portion of them. There are around 250,000 clones in the sample; nearly 90% occur only once, and around 2.3% lies in the top ten. Sample: peripheral blood. Source of these receptors: a woman aged 60-70 years with COVID-19, enrolled during active disease.

CDR3 loop: CASSLGQGGEKLFF. DNA of the CDR3: TGTGCCAGCAGCCTTGGACAGGGTGGCGAAAAACTGTTTTTT. The chain links TRBV7-9 to TRBJ1-4; TRBD1 aligns across 8 bases. This CDR3 contains 14 residues. After removal of 5 bases from V and 8 bases from J, the junction contained 7 bases not matched to a gene. Germline V gene lookup returns CDR1 SEHNR and CDR2 FQNEAQ (reference sequence).

The chain carries TRBV13 and TRBJ1-1, with TRBD1 identical over 7 bases. CDR3 length equals 13 residues. V lost 7 bases to trimming and J lost 7 bases; unmatched junction nucleotides: 9. The germline CDR1 and CDR2 sequences are PRHDT and FYEKMQ (reference sequence). CDR3 nucleotides: TGTGCCAGCACCCCCACCTCAGGGGGTGAAGCTTTCTTT. Its translation is CASTPTSGGEAFF.

The chain is built from TRBV18 and TRBJ1-4, with 9 nucleotides matching TRBD1. This CDR3 has 14 residues. Trimming at V came to 6 bases and at J to 7 bases, leaving 6 bases not matched to a gene. CDR1 and CDR2 from the germline V gene are KGHSH and LQKENI. CDR3 protein: CASSQDRGGEKLFF. The DNA for the CDR3 is TGTGCCAGCTCTCAGGACAGGGGCGGTGAAAAACTGTTTTTT.

The chain joins TRBV3-1 (or the pseudogene TRBV3-2) to TRBJ1-2; no clear D gene. Trimming took off 8 bases at V and 2 bases at J, with 15 bases between the two ends. Germline V gene lookup returns CDR1 LGHDT and CDR2 YNNKEL (reference sequence). The CDR3 extends over 14 amino acids. The CDR3 DNA sequence: TGTGCCAGCGGGAGGCGGGGTACCAACTATGGCTACACCTTC. Protein: CASGRRGTNYGYTF.

The rearrangement uses TRBV7-2 and TRBJ1-2; TRBD1 aligns across 10 bases. J lost 4 bases, V lost 5 bases, and 4 bases had no gene match. The CDR3 is 14 residues long. The germline V gene has CDR1 SGHTA and CDR2 FQGNSA. The CDR3 DNA is TGTGCCAGCAGCACAGGGACAGGGGTCTATGGCTACACCTTC. It translates to CASSTGTGVYGYTF.

The chain is built from TRBV15 and TRBJ1-5, with D uncertain. CDR1 is LNHNV and CDR2 is YYDKDF in the germline V gene (reference sequence). This CDR3 spans 12 amino acids. Trimming removed 3 bases from V and 6 bases from J, with 6 bases in between. In DNA, the CDR3 is TGTGCCACCAGCAGTGGGCCTCAGCCCCAGCATTTT. Amino acids: CATSSGPQPQHF. Full variable domain (missing parts from reference TRBV15 and TRBJ1-5): DAMVIQNPRYQVTQFGKPVTLSCSQTLNHNVMYWYQQKSSQAPKLLFHYYDKDFNNEADTPDNFQSRRPNTSFCFLDIRSPGLGDTAMYLCATSSGPQPQHFGDGTRLSIL.

V usage is TRBV5-1 and J usage is TRBJ2-7, with 9 positions matching TRBD1. Germline assignment: CDR1 SGHRS and CDR2 YFSETQ. Losses at the gene ends were 3 bases for V and 0 bases for J; bases not matched to a gene: 16. This CDR3 contains 19 residues. The DNA for the CDR3 is TGCGCCAGCAGCTCAACGGCCAATTCCCGGGACAGGGTCTCCTACGAGCAGTACTTC. This codes for CASSSTANSRDRVSYEQYF.

This clone came up once. This chain connects TRBV6-5 to TRBJ1-5; a weak D match, TRBD1 (6 bases). Per germline, CDR1 MNHEY and CDR2 SVGAGI. The CDR3 sequence is 13 residues long. V lost 8 bases, J lost 5 bases, and 13 bases lay in between. The CDR3 region is CASLRTADQPQHF. The CDR3 bases are TGTGCCAGCCTGAGGACAGCCGATCAGCCCCAGCATTTT.